This entry describes one T cell receptor (beta chain). Authors' analysis steps: Nucleated cell number was recorded as an estimate derived from reference gene primer amplification. Profiled with immunoSEQ multiplex PCR; TCRdb holds only in-frame clones, not every one. The V and J calls and clone size were taken over from that table, and D and trimming were inferred from the DNA. The sample has over 30,000 clones; 81% are singletons. The data stem from a study of blood T cell repertoires in COVID-19. Study overall: Italy, Spain and the United States were the sources of the convalescent and acute COVID-19 samples. Sample material is recorded as cDNA or gDNA derived from T cells, B-cell-depleted T cells, or PBMCs.

The V gene's germline CDR1 is SEHNR and CDR2 FQNEAQ (reference sequence). CDR3 length: 14 residues. The V end lost 5 bases, the J end lost 1 base, and 11 bases lay between the germline ends. The chain has TRBV7-9 and TRBJ1-1; D is perhaps TRBD1 (6 bases). What was sequenced was peripheral blood. This receptor was identified in a man older than 75 with active or convalescent COVID-19. CDR3 DNA sequence: TGTGCCAGCAGCCACACAGGGAGGAACACTGAAGCTTTCTTT. Translated: CASSHTGRNTEAFF. Together with reference TRBV7-9 and TRBJ1-1, the CDR3 gives the full variable domain: DTGVSQNPRHKITKRGQNVTFRCDPISEHNRLYWYRQTLGQGPEFLTYFQNEAQLEKSRLLSDRFSAERPKGSFSTLEIQRTEQGDSAMYLCASSHTGRNTEAFFGQGTRLTVV.